The source of this TCR beta chain is a study of spatial heterogeneity in lung cancer. Study in general: Alpha-chain sequences were consistently detected less often than beta-chain sequences.

TCRdb reprocessed the 5' RACE reads via MiXCR and lists one record per CDR3 protein. The sample lists some 25,000 distinct CDR3 sequences, about 4.5% occurring once. The time point here: sample taken at primary tumor resection. No cells were sorted before sequencing. The whole RNA sequenced was extracted from tumor, nontumor lung or frozen PBMC. This clonotype showed up many times. The input for sequencing was PBMCs, taken at surgery. This clonotype was obtained from a male donor with early-stage non-small cell lung cancer.

The CDR3 here is CASSLARGEQFF. The CDR3 DNA sequence: TGTGCCAGCAGTTTAGCGCGCGGTGAGCAGTTCTTC. The chain uses TRBV12-3 or TRBV12-4 and TRBJ2-1; the D is unclear. V dropped 0 bases and J dropped 9 bases, with 6 bases sitting between them. CDR3 length equals 12 residues.